Given below is one T cell receptor beta chain in context. Antigen unknown. This clone may be a read error of a much larger clone one base away. This sample's RNA came from whole unsorted tissue. The normal lung tissue was taken more than 3 cm from the tumor edge. Donors were chemotherapy-naive, newly diagnosed lung cancer surgical patients in China, August–late 2014. The CDR3 covers 14 residues. Germline loops: CDR1 MNHNS, CDR2 SASEGT. The data derive from a study of tumor and adjacent non-tumor tissue in lung cancer. A modified ARM-PCR protocol with three rounds of nested PCR amplified TCRbeta. Via MiXCR, TCRdb re-called the multiplex PCR reads, giving one row per CDR3 protein. The sample lists roughly 75,000 distinct CDR3 sequences, 65% to 75% occurring once. Study-level findings and limits: Significantly higher TCR diversity was found in tumor than normal lung. Higher tumor TCR diversity was associated with shorter survival.

The sequence was obtained from a woman between 45 and 60 years old with non-small cell lung cancer. The sample taken for sequencing was distant non-tumor lung tissue. The chain has TRBV6-1 and TRBJ2-7; 7 nucleotides match TRBD1. The CDR3: CVSTRTGETYEQYF. The CDR3 coding sequence is TGTGTCAGCACCCGGACAGGAGAGACCTACGAGCAGTACTTC.